This TCR beta chain was retrieved from a study of identical twins. Regarding the study as a whole: Whereas memory repertoires showed no such difference, abundant cord blood beta clonotypes carried fewer insertions. There is a chance that invariant MAIT and iNKT cells partially muddied zero-insertion analyses.

The junction had 7 bases not matched to a gene; V was cut back by 4 bases and J by 7 bases. Germline CDR1 reads SGHRS; CDR2 reads YFSETQ. The CDR3 has 14 residues. Donors were all healthy Caucasians. Remarks on this clonotype: Antigen unknown.

Each CDR3 protein gets one entry after TCRdb re-called the 5' RACE reads with MiXCR. The profile shows approximately 890,000 distinct CDR3 sequences, around an eighth of them singletons. These same data were also listed under a study on yellow fever vaccine responses in identical twins.

The TCR originated in a woman aged 18-29 years in good health. This chain uses TRBV5-1 with TRBJ2-7; TRBD2 matches 11 bases. The sample consisted of PBMCs. CDR3 DNA sequence: TGCGCCAGCAGCCCCCTAGCGGGAGGTGGGGAGCAGTACTTC. Residues: CASSPLAGGGEQYF.